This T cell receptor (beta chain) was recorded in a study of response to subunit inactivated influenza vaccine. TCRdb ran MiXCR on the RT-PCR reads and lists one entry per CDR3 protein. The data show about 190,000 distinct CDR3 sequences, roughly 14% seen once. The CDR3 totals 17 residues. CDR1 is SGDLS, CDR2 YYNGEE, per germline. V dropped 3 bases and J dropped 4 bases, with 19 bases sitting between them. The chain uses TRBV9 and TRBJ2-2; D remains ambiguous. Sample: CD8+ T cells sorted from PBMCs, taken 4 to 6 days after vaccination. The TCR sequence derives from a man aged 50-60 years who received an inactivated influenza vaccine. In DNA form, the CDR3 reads TGTGCCAGCAGCGGCCGACACGCACAAATTCCCACCGGGGAGCTGTTTTTT. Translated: CASSGRHAQIPTGELFF.